This is a list of T cell receptor beta chains from one sample in a study of cytomegalovirus exposure and HLA in healthy donors. Here immunoSEQ multiplex PCR was the method, and the copy in TCRdb shows in-frame clones only, minus some. The sample comprises approximately 95,000 clones, about 78% of which are singletons, and about 4% rests with the top ten. The sequencing sample was made of PBMCs. The origin of the receptors is a woman in her thirties or forties in good health and CMV-seropositive. CDR3s leave out the opening cysteine and the closing phenylalanine or tryptophan. Fields, in order: CDR3 length, J gene, D gene, V gene, CDR3 protein. D genes are given only for firm matches.

>14|TRBJ1-1|.|TRBV5-1
ASRFDRGTMNTEAF
>12|.|.|TRBV5-1
ASTLAATVDEQY
>11|TRBJ1-5|.|TRBV2
ASSQHSNQPQH
>13|TRBJ2-6|.|TRBV5-1
ASSQQGYGANVLT
>13|TRBJ1-1|.|TRBV19
ASSRSGLMNTEAF
>10|TRBJ1-4|TRBD1|TRBV7-9
SSSPETGSLF
>14|TRBJ2-7|TRBD2|TRBV5-1
ASSLVASGRGHEQY
>19|TRBJ2-6|.|TRBV12-2
ASRFQNFTSGRASGANVLT
>11|TRBJ2-7|.|TRBV6-5
ASSYSVDTEQY
>12|TRBJ2-4|TRBD1|TRBV19
ASSIDLWTGRQY
>14|TRBJ1-1|TRBD1|TRBV15
ATSRFKGAGGTEAF
>13|TRBJ2-7|.|TRBV10-3
AISESTVQAAVQY
>11|TRBJ1-1|.|TRBV7-9
ASSSQASTEAF
>12|TRBJ2-2|TRBD1|TRBV5-4
ASSWTGNTGELF
>13|TRBJ2-1|TRBD2|TRBV12-5
ASGLGTLAGTEQF
>15|TRBJ1-5|TRBD1|TRBV2
ASSAGLGQPSNQPQH
>15|TRBJ2-7|TRBD2|TRBV6-1
ASSELAGGPLTYEQY
>10|TRBJ2-1|.|TRBV7-2
ASSPRSGEQF
>13|TRBJ2-2|TRBD2|TRBV10-3
AISDAAGGHGELF
>15|TRBJ1-2|.|TRBV11-2
ASSLNMGGQGPYGYT
>16|TRBJ2-7|TRBD2|TRBV7-9
ASSPLGRTSEVGFEQY
>13|TRBJ1-3|.|TRBV7-6
ASSLDKSSGNTIY
>12|TRBJ1-1|TRBD1|TRBV9
ASSATGQGQVAF